The clone carrying this TCR beta chain was seen only a few times. This specimen comes from a study of T cells in Graves' hyperthyroidism and ophthalmopathy. The investigators amplified TCR beta CDR3 regions from RNA transcripts. A first-round RT-PCR of the TCR CDR3 used the HTBI primer set. From the multiplex PCR reads, TCRdb called clonotypes with MiXCR, one entry per CDR3 protein. The sample includes under 400,000 distinct CDR3 sequences, roughly 15% of them seen just once. V trimming: 6 bases; J trimming: 4 bases; junction bases outside the gene matches: 4. The CDR3 sequence is 15 residues long. The V gene's germline CDR1 is MNHEY and CDR2 SMNVEV (reference sequence). Clinical symptoms, serum thyroxine and TRAb, thyroid ultrasound and orbital computed tomography were used for the diagnoses.

Sequencing was performed on blood. This chain connects TRBV27 to TRBJ2-2, with 11 bases lining up with TRBD1. The sequence was obtained from a woman in her sixties with Graves' ophthalmopathy. As DNA, the CDR3 is TGTGCCAGCAGCTGGACAGGGGGCATCACCGGGGAGCTGTTTTTT. Amino acids: CASSWTGGITGELFF.